The text below deals with one T cell receptor (beta chain). No antigen is known for it. When the RNA was reverse transcribed, random hexamers were used with an input of about 0.45 to 1 ug. TCRdb itself ran the immunoSEQ multiplex PCR reads through MiXCR, one entry per CDR3 protein. The table has some 160,000 distinct CDR3 sequences, 90% to 97% seen once. TCR beta sequencing covered blood CD8+ and CD4+ T cells. The patients with Susac syndrome were individuals who fulfilled the recently defined diagnostic criteria for disease that was either definite or probable. The data belong to a study of CD8 T cells in Susac syndrome. The CDR3 consists of 17 residues. CDR1 is SQVTM and CDR2 is ANQGSEA in the germline V gene. V lost 1 base and J lost 2; bases outside the gene matches: 11. Study results and caveats: Within Susac syndrome CD4+ T cell repertoires, clonal expansion was not evident.

This chain links TRBV29-1 with TRBJ2-7; 10 bases align to TRBD2. This sequence originates from a human donor with Susac syndrome. Sequencing was done on a sample of CD4+ T cells from PBMCs. The CDR3 spells CSVEGEDNGTSAYEQYF. For the CDR3, the DNA is TGCAGCGTTGAAGGTGAAGACAACGGGACTAGCGCCTACGAGCAGTACTTC.